The clone carrying this T cell receptor beta chain has more than one count but fewer than ten. The sample belongs to a study of blood T cell repertoires in COVID-19. The V and J ends lost 4 bases and 5 bases, in that order; junction bases with no gene match: 7. The germline gives CDR1 SGHRS, CDR2 YFSETQ. This CDR3 has 14 amino acids. TCRdb's copy holds only in-frame clones and misses some; the assay was immunoSEQ multiplex PCR. The repertoire has fewer than 350,000 clones, about nine tenths of them found once; the top ten carry less than 15%. The sequencing sample was made of peripheral blood. The chain has TRBV5-1 and TRBJ2-7; 9 bases fit TRBD1. This clonotype was obtained from a young woman with COVID-19, enrolled during active disease. The CDR3 loop is CASSPWTGAHEQYF. CDR3 sequence (DNA): TGCGCCAGCAGCCCCTGGACAGGGGCCCACGAGCAGTACTTC.